This TCR beta chain was recovered during a study of cytomegalovirus exposure and HLA in healthy donors. Study-level information: From donors who were HLA-typed, an early data release held 75 million to 85 million unique TCRs.

CDR1 and CDR2 from the germline V gene are MDHEN and SYDVKM. V gave up 4 bases and J gave up 1 base, with 16 bases separating them. The length of the CDR3 is 16 residues. Notes on the study in general: Sequencing probably produced one cluster of sequence variants that were highly shared. The authors later linked a missense DCLRE1C variant to TCR beta V- and J-gene trimming.

The PCR had 60 Vbeta and 13 Jbeta primers. This table comes from immunoSEQ multiplex PCR, and its TCRdb copy is limited to in-frame clones, with some not included. The sample has hundreds of thousands of clones; approximately 80% are singletons. This clone was detected a few times. The antigen is unknown. The genes are TRBV28 and TRBJ1-1; possible D gene TRBD1, 6 bases. Material for sequencing was PBMCs. The sequence derives from a girl between 10 and 17 years old in good health and CMV-seronegative. CDR3: CASSSPAGASNTEAFF. The CDR3 DNA sequence: TGTGCCAGCAGTTCTCCGGCAGGGGCCTCGAACACTGAAGCTTTCTTT.